A selection of T cell receptor beta chains follows, all from one sample in a study of blood T cell repertoires in COVID-19. Profiling relied on immunoSEQ multiplex PCR, and the TCRdb table lists in-frame clones only, not all of them. Here the sample spans some 300,000 clones, around 91% being singletons. Source material: PBMCs or T cells enriched from blood (not recorded which). The receptor set was obtained from a woman aged 40 to 49 who had recovered from COVID-19. CDR3s include the opening cysteine and the closing phenylalanine or tryptophan.

cdr3_length,v_call,cdr3_aa
19,TRBV19,CASSTIRAGGPSSYNEQFF
16,TRBV7-3,CASSPLPSGSVHEQFF
16,TRBV5-4,CASSSGRDRVQETQYF
17,TRBV7-3,CASRLRPGQGIGNTIYF
15,TRBV7-3,CASSFSGGATGELFF
13,TRBV11-1,CASSLDSGDTQYF
16,TRBV27,CASSSTPGQLNYEQYF
16,TRBV13,CASSLAASASYNEQFF
13,TRBV30,CAWSRGASDTQYF
15,TRBV9,CASSETSGVRDTQYF
15,TRBV11-2,CASRHRDYDTGELFF
16,TRBV11-2,CASSLTTSLADNEQFF